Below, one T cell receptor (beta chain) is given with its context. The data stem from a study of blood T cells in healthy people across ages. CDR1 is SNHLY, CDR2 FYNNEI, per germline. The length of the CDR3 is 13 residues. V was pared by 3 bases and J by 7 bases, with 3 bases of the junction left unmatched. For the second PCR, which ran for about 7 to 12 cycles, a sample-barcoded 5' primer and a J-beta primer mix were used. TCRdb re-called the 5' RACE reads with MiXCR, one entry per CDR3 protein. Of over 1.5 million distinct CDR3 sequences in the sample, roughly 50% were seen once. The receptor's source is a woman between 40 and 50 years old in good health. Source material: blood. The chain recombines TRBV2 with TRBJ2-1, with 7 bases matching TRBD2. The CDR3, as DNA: TGTGCCAGCAGTGATAACGGGGGGAATGAGCAGTTCTTC. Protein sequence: CASSDNGGNEQFF.